Listed here are 6 T cell receptor beta chains from one sample, sequenced in a study of CD8+ T cells in alopecia areata. Reverse transcribed after extraction, RNA yielded cDNA as the sequencing template. Sequencing was performed with immunoSEQ multiplex PCR; in TCRdb, only in-frame clones are kept and a portion is missing. The sample holds some 180,000 clones; about 51% are singletons and the top ten take roughly 9.1%. Indicated treatment: oral pan-JAK inhibitor, 5-10 mg twice daily. Source: CD8+ T cells sorted from blood, taken at week 52, from a patient treated with tofacitinib. The source is a human donor with alopecia areata.

The J gene is TRBJ2-3, the V gene TRBV7-6; 10 bases agree with TRBD2. Germline V CDR1 and CDR2: SGHVS, FNYEAQ. The CDR3 totals 16 residues. The junction had 8 bases not matched to a gene; V was cut back by 5 bases and J by 3 bases. In DNA form, the CDR3 reads TGTGCCAGCAGCACCGAACTAGCGGGGTTAACAGATACGCAGTATTTT. Its translation: CASSTELAGLTDTQYF.

The V call is TRBV25-1, the J call TRBJ2-7; 7 bases line up with TRBD2. The ends lost 4 bases at V and 6 bases at J; junction bases unmatched: 6. The CDR3 has 13 residues. Germline CDR1 reads MGHDK; CDR2 reads SYGVNS. The CDR3 sequence is CASSAGGLAEQYF. The CDR3, as DNA: TGTGCCAGCAGTGCGGGGGGATTGGCCGAGCAGTACTTC.

This clone has more than one count but fewer than ten. The rearrangement uses TRBV5-6 and TRBJ2-7; no firm D call. Trimming left V 1 base short and J 9 bases short, with 20 bases between. The CDR3 totals 15 residues. Germline lookup yields CDR1 SGHDT and CDR2 YYEEEE. CDR3 protein: CASSLFLAGPNMQYF. In DNA form, the CDR3 reads TGTGCCAGCAGCTTGTTCCTTGCCGGCCCAAATATGCAGTACTTC.

The V call is TRBV9, the J call TRBJ1-1, with 9 bases that match TRBD1. CDR3 length: 16 amino acids. The V gene's germline CDR1 is SGDLS and CDR2 YYNGEE. V dropped 0 bases and J dropped 1; count of bases not matched to a gene: 4. In nucleotides, the CDR3 is TGTGCCAGCAGCGTAGGCGACAGGGGGAGGAACACTGAAGCTTTCTTT. Translation gives CASSVGDRGRNTEAFF.

About this clone: The same CDR3 also results from other DNA sequences found in this sample. The J gene is TRBJ2-7, the V gene TRBV5-6, with TRBD2 as a possible D gene (5 bases). In germline, CDR1 is SGHDT, CDR2 YYEEEE. The CDR3 consists of 12 residues. Deletions cut 4 bases from V and 3 bases from J, with 8 bases between. The CDR3 protein is CASSTGDYEQYF. The CDR3 DNA reads TGTGCCAGCAGCACCGGGGACTACGAGCAGTACTTC.

This clone was seen just once. The chain joins TRBV5-4 to TRBJ2-2; TRBD1 matches at 11 bases. Per the germline V gene, CDR1 is SGHNT and CDR2 is YYREEE (reference sequence). The CDR3 length is 15 residues. V trimming: 4 bases; J trimming: 3 bases; junction bases outside the gene matches: 2. As DNA, the CDR3 is TGTGCCAGCAGCCCGGACAGGGGGCACACCGGGGAGCTGTTTTTT. Amino acid sequence: CASSPDRGHTGELFF.